The text below deals with one TCR beta chain. This record comes from a study of blood T cell repertoires in COVID-19. In the study overall: Both acute and convalescent COVID-19 samples were obtained from the United States, Italy and Spain. T cells, B-cell-depleted T cells, or PBMCs supplied cDNA or gDNA.

The length of the CDR3 is 15 residues. V lost 0 bases and J lost 4, with 12 bases in between. Original processing methods: Reference gene primer amplification in the assay estimated nucleated cell counts. Profiled with immunoSEQ multiplex PCR; TCRdb holds only in-frame clones, not every one. V and J calls and clone size are those listed in that table; D and trimming were worked out from the DNA. The table has a few hundred thousand clones, 80% to 90% seen once. Sequencing was carried out using peripheral blood. The sequence derives from a man aged 45 to 65 who had recovered from COVID-19. The chain is built from TRBV23-1 and TRBJ1-1; D might be TRBD1 (5 bases). TRBV23-1 is sorted into the ORF group, with uncertain function. CDR3 DNA sequence: TGCGCCAGCAGTCAATCTTGGGGCGACGGCACTGAAGCTTTCTTT. It encodes CASSQSWGDGTEAFF.